These 18 T cell receptor beta chains were sequenced from one sample in a study of T-cell reconstitution after alpha-beta-depleted transplantation in children. Preparing the TCRbeta library involved the use of unique molecular identifiers. TCRdb re-called the PCR reads with MiXCR, one entry per CDR3 protein. Found here are 490,000 or so distinct CDR3 sequences, around 13% of them singletons; the top ten hold around 6%. Sequences were derived from PBMCs from the stem cell graft donor, sampled from the stem cell graft. These receptor sequences come from a human donor who donated a stem cell graft to a child with combined immunodeficiency.

This clonotype was picked up many times. V usage is TRBV4-3 and J usage is TRBJ2-2; TRBD2 aligns across 10 bases. J was trimmed by 6 bases and V by 0 bases; bases with no gene match: 4. Germline V CDR1 and CDR2: LGHNA, YSLEER. This CDR3 has 16 residues. CDR3 amino acids: CASSQDPSGGAGELFF. The CDR3 region has the DNA TGCGCCAGCAGCCAAGATCCTAGCGGGGGTGCCGGGGAGCTGTTTTTT.

Here the CDR3 DNA reads TGCAGCGTTGTTGTGGCTAGCGGGATGGGCGAGCAGTACTTC. It specifies CSVVVASGMGEQYF. The genes are TRBV29-1 and TRBJ2-7; 9 nucleotides agree with TRBD2. Unmatched junction bases numbered 10, after V lost 4 bases and J lost 6 bases. CDR1 and CDR2 from the germline V gene are SQVTM and ANQGSEA. CDR3 length equals 14 residues.

Regarding this clonotype: Just one base apart from a much larger clone, this may be a read error. The chain is built from TRBV5-5 and TRBJ2-7; 8 bases are shared with TRBD1. This CDR3 has 15 residues. Looked up from germline, CDR1 is SGHKS and CDR2 is YYEKEE (reference sequence). CDR3 loop: CACSLDRESSYEQYF. CDR3 DNA: TGTGCCTGCAGCCTGGACAGGGAGAGCTCCTACGAGCAGTACTTC.

This clonotype was counted a few times. The V gene is TRBV3-1, the J gene TRBJ2-7; D possibly corresponds to TRBD1 (5 bases). The CDR3 spans 21 residues. Germline values: CDR1 LGHDT, CDR2 YNNKEL (reference sequence). The V and J ends lost 1 base and 5 bases respectively, with 33 bases between them. CDR3 coding DNA: TGTGCCAGCAGCCAAGGCAAGATATTGGGCCAGGGAATCCCTCATAGGGACGAGCAGTACTTC. Amino acid sequence: CASSQGKILGQGIPHRDEQYF.

A few counts support this clonotype. The CDR3 nucleotides are TGCGCCAGCAGCCATACGCCGGGACAGGGGCAAGAGACCCAGTACTTC. This encodes CASSHTPGQGQETQYF. This chain joins TRBV4-3 and TRBJ2-5, with TRBD1 matching 10 bases. Germline lookup yields CDR1 LGHNA and CDR2 YSLEER. Unmatched junction bases numbered 6, after V lost 3 bases and J lost 2 bases. The CDR3 length is 16 residues.

This clonotype has only a few counts. The V call is TRBV28, the J call TRBJ1-6; D not resolved. The CDR3 consists of 14 residues. V was cut by 2 bases and J by 7 bases, with 9 bases left in between. CDR1 is MDHEN and CDR2 is SYDVKM in the germline V gene. Written as DNA, the CDR3 is TGTGCCAGCAGTTTAGGTTTCCGAAATTCACCCCTCCACTTT. It is translated as CASSLGFRNSPLHF. The full variable domain, completed using reference TRBV28 and TRBJ1-6, is DVKVTQSSRYLVKRTGEKVFLECVQDMDHENMFWYRQDPGLGLRLIYFSYDVKMKEKGDIPEGYSVSREKKERFSLILESASTNQTSMYLCASSLGFRNSPLHFGNGTRLTVT.

This clonotype was observed many times. The chain has TRBV5-1 and TRBJ1-2, with D possibly being TRBD1 (6 bases). The ends were cut back, 0 bases at V and 5 bases at J, with 8 bases in the middle. Per germline, CDR1 SGHRS and CDR2 YFSETQ. This CDR3 contains 13 residues. The CDR3 sequence is CASSLAQGYGYTF. The DNA for the CDR3 is TGCGCCAGCAGCTTGGCACAGGGTTATGGCTACACCTTC.

At least ten counts were recorded for this clonotype. The chain joins TRBV7-2 to TRBJ2-5, with 11 nucleotides matching TRBD2. Germline CDR1 and CDR2: SGHTA and FQGNSA. The CDR3 spans 15 residues. V lost 6 bases, J lost 3 bases, and 6 bases stayed unmatched. The chain's CDR3 is CASSSGTSGKETQYF. DNA of the CDR3: TGTGCCAGCAGTTCTGGGACTAGCGGAAAAGAGACCCAGTACTTC.

This clonotype has ten or more counts. The chain employs TRBV18 and TRBJ2-7; possibly TRBD1 or TRBD2 for D (5 bases each). The CDR3 totals 17 residues. V lost 1 base, J lost 1 base, and 17 bases lay in between. Germline assignment: CDR1 KGHSH and CDR2 LQKENI. Here the CDR3 reads CASSPLQVGRVSYEQYF. The CDR3 DNA reads as TGTGCCAGCTCACCACTTCAAGTGGGGCGGGTTTCCTACGAGCAGTACTTC.

This clonotype came up many times. The V and J genes are TRBV27 and TRBJ1-5, with a possible D match to TRBD1 (6 bases). CDR3 length: 15 amino acids. V lost 1 base, J lost 5 bases, and 12 bases lay in between. Per germline, CDR1 MNHEY and CDR2 SMNVEV (reference sequence). The CDR3 here is CASSLFGGAYQPQHF. The CDR3 DNA follows: TGTGCCAGCAGTTTATTTGGGGGGGCTTATCAGCCCCAGCATTTT.

The chain is built from TRBV7-6 and TRBJ1-1, with 8 bases matching TRBD1. The CDR3 runs to 14 residues. Per the germline V gene, CDR1 is SGHVS and CDR2 is FNYEAQ. V gave up 5 bases and J gave up 6 bases; unmatched junction bases: 8. For the CDR3, the DNA is TGTGCCAGCAGCCTTAACGGACAGGGACCTGAAGCTTTCTTT. Translation: CASSLNGQGPEAFF.

V gene TRBV7-8 combines with J gene TRBJ2-2, with TRBD1 identical over 7 bases. Germline-derived CDR1 and CDR2 are SGHVS and FQNEAQ. The V segment lost 1 base and the J segment 6 bases; nucleotides outside the gene matches: 17. The CDR3 length is 19 residues. DNA of the CDR3: TGTGCCAGCAGCTTAGAGGTGACAGGGCGGTTGTTAAGCCCCGGGGAGCTGTTTTTT. Translated: CASSLEVTGRLLSPGELFF.

This clonotype was seen more than once but under ten times. The genes are TRBV20-1 and TRBJ2-1; the match to TRBD2 covers 8 bases. The CDR3 totals 14 residues. Losses at the gene ends were 0 bases for V and 4 bases for J; bases not matched to a gene: 2. CDR1 is DFQATT and CDR2 is SNEGSKA in the germline V gene (reference sequence). The CDR3 DNA reads as TGCAGTGCTAGAGAACGACTAGCGTACAATGAGCAGTTCTTC. Encoded protein: CSARERLAYNEQFF.

The V gene is TRBV28, the J gene TRBJ2-2; 8 nucleotides line up with TRBD2. Germline V gene data show CDR1 as MDHEN and CDR2 as SYDVKM. The ends lost 6 bases at V and 3 bases at J; junction bases unmatched: 9. The CDR3 is 16 residues long. The CDR3 DNA reads TGTGCCAGCAGCCCACCGGGACTAGGGTACACCGGGGAGCTGTTTTTT. Amino acid sequence: CASSPPGLGYTGELFF. The complete variable domain, with remaining parts taken from reference TRBV28 and TRBJ2-2, reads DVKVTQSSRYLVKRTGEKVFLECVQDMDHENMFWYRQDPGLGLRLIYFSYDVKMKEKGDIPEGYSVSREKKERFSLILESASTNQTSMYLCASSPPGLGYTGELFFGEGSRLTVL.

This clonotype came up many times. This chain joins TRBV5-5 and TRBJ2-1; perhaps TRBD1 as D (6 bases). The CDR3 spans 12 residues. Looked up from germline, CDR1 is SGHKS and CDR2 is YYEKEE (reference sequence). V was trimmed by 3 bases and J by 15 bases, leaving 16 bases between them. The CDR3 DNA follows: TGTGCCAGCAGCTCCATTACAGGGACCTTGTTCTTC. It specifies CASSSITGTLFF.

This clonotype was recorded at least ten times. The chain is built from TRBV18 and TRBJ2-3, with 9 bases matching TRBD1. V trimming: 8 bases; J trimming: 2 bases; junction bases outside the gene matches: 8. This CDR3 comprises 15 residues. Germline-derived CDR1 and CDR2 are KGHSH and LQKENI. The CDR3, as DNA: TGTGCCAGCAGTCCCTGGGACAGGGTCACAGATACGCAGTATTTT. This encodes CASSPWDRVTDTQYF.

A few counts support this clonotype. V usage is TRBV29-1 and J usage is TRBJ1-1; D remains unclear. The CDR3 is made up of 16 amino acids. V was cut by 2 bases and J by 0 bases, with 16 bases left in between. Germline CDR1 is SQVTM and CDR2 is ANQGSEA. The CDR3 region has the DNA TGCAGCGTTGAAAGGACGGAGAAACAGATGAACACTGAAGCTTTCTTT. Protein product: CSVERTEKQMNTEAFF.

The V gene is TRBV25-1, the J gene TRBJ2-4; perhaps D is TRBD1 or TRBD2 (5 bases each). The CDR3 is made up of 16 amino acids. The V gene's germline CDR1 is MGHDK and CDR2 SYGVNS. Trimming stripped 3 bases from V and 6 bases from J, with 18 bases between. The CDR3 region has the DNA TGTGCCAGCAGTGATTCCGGGACCCAATCAGTAAACATTCAGTACTTC. This translates into CASSDSGTQSVNIQYF.